The text below deals with one T cell receptor (beta chain). Its antigen is as yet unknown. A J-beta primer mix and a sample-barcoded 5' primer were used in a second PCR of roughly 7 to 12 cycles. In TCRdb, the 5' RACE reads were re-called with MiXCR into one record per CDR3 protein. The data contain some 1.4 million distinct CDR3 sequences, 42% of them singletons. The data were obtained in a study of blood T cells in healthy people across ages. V was trimmed by 3 bases and J by 2 bases, leaving 10 bases between them. This CDR3 is 14 amino acids long. Germline CDR1 reads MNHEY; CDR2 reads SVGAGI. Overall study findings and caveats: Not knowing donor CMV status may have confounded expanded clonotype changes.

The sample was blood. The V call is TRBV6-5, the J call TRBJ2-5, with a tentative D call TRBD2 (6 bases). The origin of this receptor is a woman under 30 in good health. In nucleotides, the CDR3 is TGTGCCAGCAGTTATCTGGGGGGACAAGAGACCCAGTACTTC. This codes for CASSYLGGQETQYF.